This T cell receptor (beta chain) was observed in a study of blood T cell repertoires in COVID-19. About the research overall: The cDNA or gDNA used as material had been derived from T cells, B-cell-depleted T cells, or PBMCs.

As processed by the authors: Cell counts per sample came from amplifying reference gene primers. Assay: immunoSEQ multiplex PCR; the TCRdb copy retains only in-frame clones and omits some. D and trimming were read from the DNA, whereas the V and J calls and clone size are those reported in that table. The sample includes over 120,000 clones, roughly 84% seen only once; the top ten take 10%. V was trimmed by 6 bases and J by 4 bases, leaving 20 bases between them. The germline CDR1 and CDR2 sequences are SEHNR and FQNEAQ (reference sequence). The CDR3 contains 16 residues. This receptor was obtained from a man in his sixties with active or convalescent COVID-19. Specimen: peripheral blood. The chain combines TRBV7-9 with TRBJ2-3, with D possibly matching TRBD1 (5 bases). The CDR3 reads CASRGPWGPAADTQYF. The DNA for the CDR3 is TGTGCCAGCAGGGGTCCCTGGGGCCCCGCCGCAGATACGCAGTATTTT.